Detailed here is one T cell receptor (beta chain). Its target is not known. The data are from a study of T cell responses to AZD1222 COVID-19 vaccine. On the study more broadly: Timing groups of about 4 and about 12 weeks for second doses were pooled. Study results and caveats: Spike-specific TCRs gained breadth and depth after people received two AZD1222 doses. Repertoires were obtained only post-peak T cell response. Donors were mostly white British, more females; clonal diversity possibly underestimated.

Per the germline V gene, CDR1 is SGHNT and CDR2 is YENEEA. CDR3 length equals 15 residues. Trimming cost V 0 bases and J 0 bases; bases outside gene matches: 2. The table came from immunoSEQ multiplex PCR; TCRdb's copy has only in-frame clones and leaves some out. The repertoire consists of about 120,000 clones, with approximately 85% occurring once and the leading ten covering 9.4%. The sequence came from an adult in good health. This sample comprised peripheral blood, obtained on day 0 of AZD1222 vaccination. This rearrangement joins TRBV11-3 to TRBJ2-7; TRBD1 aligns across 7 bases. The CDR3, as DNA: TGTGCCAGCAGCTTAGAGGGACAGATCTCCTACGAGCAGTACTTC. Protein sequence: CASSLEGQISYEQYF.